These T cell receptor beta chains were read from a single sample in a study of cytomegalovirus exposure and HLA in healthy donors. Here immunoSEQ multiplex PCR was the method, and the copy in TCRdb shows in-frame clones only, minus some. The repertoire has 200,000 or so clones, approximately 81% of them found once; the top ten carry approximately 2%. The sequenced sample was PBMCs. The receptors originated from a woman aged 18-29 years in good health and CMV-seropositive. Each CDR3 is given with its conserved first and last residue. The D gene is left open where the match is weak. Only some rows state a clone size, as once, few, many or a class for expanded clones.

abundance	v_gene	j_gene	d_gene	CDR3nt	CDR3aa
-	TRBV30	TRBJ2-1	-	TGTGCCTGGAGTGTGGGCAGCACCAATGAGCAGTTCTTC	CAWSVGSTNEQFF
-	TRBV7-7	TRBJ2-5	TRBD2	TGTGCTATCTCCCACGGGGGGGAAGAGACCCAGTACTTC	CAISHGGEETQYF
-	TRBV4-2	TRBJ2-1	-	TGTGCCAGCAGCCAAGCCCCTTTAGCTGGTGAGCAGTTCTTC	CASSQAPLAGEQFF
-	TRBV7-2	TRBJ1-1	TRBD1	TGTGCCAGCAGCTTAGTTATCGGGACAGGGGATTTTTTGGGGACTGAAGCTTTCTTT	CASSLVIGTGDFLGTEAFF
once	TRBV6-1	TRBJ2-6	TRBD1	TGTGCCAGCAGGTCAGGGGGCGCTAGGGCCAACGTCCTGACTTTC	CASRSGGARANVLTF
-	TRBV4-2	TRBJ2-5	-	TGTGCCAGCAGCGACCCGGGACTCCGGGAGACCCAGTACTTC	CASSDPGLRETQYF
few	TRBV28	TRBJ2-7	TRBD2	TGTGCCAGCAGTTTATGGGGGACTAGCGGGGGGATCACCTACGAGCAGTACTTC	CASSLWGTSGGITYEQYF
-	TRBV9	TRBJ1-2	-	TGTGCCAGCAGCGAAAGCCCCCTTCCAGGGTACTATGGCTACACCTTC	CASSESPLPGYYGYTF
-	TRBV11-2	TRBJ2-7	TRBD1	TGTGCCAGCAGCCAAAGGACAGGGAGCTCCTACGAGCAGTACTTC	CASSQRTGSSYEQYF
-	TRBV6-5	TRBJ1-2	-	TGTGCCAGCGGCAGGACAGCAGGGGATGGCTACACCTTC	CASGRTAGDGYTF
-	TRBV6-4	TRBJ2-3	TRBD2	TGTGCCAGCAGTGACTCCTCTAGCGGGGGGGCAGATACGCAGTATTTT	CASSDSSSGGADTQYF
-	TRBV11-1	TRBJ2-3	TRBD1	TGTGCCAGCAGCTTAGGGGGGCAGGGGGCCACAGATACGCAGTATTTT	CASSLGGQGATDTQYF
-	TRBV5-1	TRBJ1-2	-	TGCGCCAGCAGCTTAGAGCGGGGAGGCTACACCTTC	CASSLERGGYTF
-	TRBV5-6	TRBJ2-3	-	TGTGCCAGCAGCCCCACAGGGACAGATACGCAGTATTTT	CASSPTGTDTQYF
-	TRBV9	TRBJ2-5	-	TGTGCCAGCAGCGTAGGGGACCTGGGGGCCGTCCAAGAGACCCAGTACTTC	CASSVGDLGAVQETQYF
-	TRBV11-2	TRBJ1-1	TRBD1	TGTGCCAGCAGCTTTACAGGGGGCGCGGGCACTGAAGCTTTCTTT	CASSFTGGAGTEAFF
-	TRBV18	TRBJ1-2	TRBD1	TGTGCCAGCTCACCCGGGACAGGGAACTATGGCTACACCTTC	CASSPGTGNYGYTF
-	TRBV6-5	TRBJ1-6	TRBD1	TGTGCCAGCAGTTTAAACAGGGGACTCTATAATTCCCCCCTCCACTTT	CASSLNRGLYNSPLHF
-	TRBV2	TRBJ2-3	-	TGTGCCAGCACGCTATCTACAGGGTCCATGGATACGCAGTATTTT	CASTLSTGSMDTQYF
-	TRBV5-8	TRBJ1-5	-	TGTGCCAGCAGCTTGCGTTCTCAGCCCCAGCATTTT	CASSLRSQPQHF
-	TRBV21-1	TRBJ2-4	-	TGTGCCAGCAAGAGGGGAGGGCTAGCCAAAAACATTCAGTACTTC	CASKRGGLAKNIQYF
few	TRBV15	TRBJ2-7	-	TGTGCCACCAGCAGAGTAACCTCCTACGAGCAGTACTTC	CATSRVTSYEQYF
-	TRBV28	TRBJ1-2	-	TGTGCCAGCTTCAGGGTAACCTATGGCTACACCTTC	CASFRVTYGYTF
-	TRBV19	TRBJ1-1	-	TGTGCCAGTAGTACCCTTATGAACACTGAAGCTTTCTTT	CASSTLMNTEAFF
few	TRBV9	TRBJ1-6	-	TGTGCCAGCAGCGTCAGGGGCAATAATTCACCCCTCCACTTT	CASSVRGNNSPLHF
-	TRBV12-5	TRBJ1-2	-	TGTGCTAGTGGTTTGGTAAGGGGTGACAGGTACTATGGCTACACCTTC	CASGLVRGDRYYGYTF
-	TRBV4-1	TRBJ2-5	-	TGCGCCAGCAGCCAAGGTTTGGGCAGGCCCTTGGGAGGGACCCAGTACTTC	CASSQGLGRPLGGTQYF
few	TRBV11-3	TRBJ2-3	-	TGTGCCAGCAGCTTGGGGGGAGAGGCAGATACGCAGTATTTT	CASSLGGEADTQYF
-	TRBV11-3	TRBJ1-4	TRBD1	TGTGCCAGCAGCTTAGCACAGGGGACTAATGAAAAACTGTTTTTT	CASSLAQGTNEKLFF
few	TRBV6-5	TRBJ2-5	-	TGTGCCAGCAGTTACTCGGGGGGGCGAGAGACCCAGTACTTC	CASSYSGGRETQYF
-	TRBV6-1	TRBJ1-2	-	TGTGCCAGCACAGAGGGTAACTATGGCTACACCTTC	CASTEGNYGYTF
few	TRBV5-3	TRBJ1-6	TRBD1	TGTGCCAGAAGCTTGGACAGGGGCGATTCACCCCTCCACTTT	CARSLDRGDSPLHF
-	TRBV7-3	TRBJ1-1	-	TGTGCCAGCAGCTTAACGGGAGAGGAGACTGAAGCTTTCTTT	CASSLTGEETEAFF
-	TRBV30	TRBJ2-5	TRBD1	TGTGCCTGGAGGCGTGAGGGGGCCCAAGAGACCCAGTACTTC	CAWRREGAQETQYF
-	TRBV7-2	TRBJ2-3	TRBD2	TGTGCCAGCAGCTTAGTGGGCGGGGGGAACACAGATACGCAGTATTTT	CASSLVGGGNTDTQYF
-	TRBV16	TRBJ2-7	TRBD2	TGTGCCAGCAGCATAGCGGGGACGGCCTACGAGCAGTACTTC	CASSIAGTAYEQYF
-	TRBV9	TRBJ2-5	TRBD1	TGTGCCAGCAGCATCCAGGGGGACAGGATGGTAGAGACCCAGTACTTC	CASSIQGDRMVETQYF
-	TRBV4-2	TRBJ2-3	TRBD2	TGTGCCAGCAGCCAAACCCCCGCGGGGGGGGCGGATACGCAGTATTTT	CASSQTPAGGADTQYF
-	TRBV28	TRBJ2-2	-	TGTGCCAGCAGTCCTCAACGGGAGAACACCGGGGAGCTGTTTTTT	CASSPQRENTGELFF
-	TRBV7-9	TRBJ1-1	-	TGTGCCAGCAGCTCCCCCGGGAACACTGAAGCTTTCTTT	CASSSPGNTEAFF
-	TRBV11-3	TRBJ1-1	-	TGTGCCAGCAGCTTAAGGAGACCGAACACTGAAGCTTTCTTT	CASSLRRPNTEAFF
-	TRBV10-2	TRBJ2-3	TRBD2	TGCGCCAGCACGATGACGGGGGGGCCCTCAGATACGCAGTATTTT	CASTMTGGPSDTQYF
-	TRBV19	TRBJ1-1	TRBD1	TGTGCCAGTAGTATCCGACAGGGGGGCACTGAAGCTTTCTTT	CASSIRQGGTEAFF
-	TRBV2	TRBJ2-2	-	TGTGCCAGCAGTCGTCTAGTGGGACAGAACACCGGGGAGCTGTTTTTT	CASSRLVGQNTGELFF
-	TRBV11-3	TRBJ1-4	-	TGTGCCAGCAGCTCACCCGGACAGCGTAATGAAAAACTGTTTTTT	CASSSPGQRNEKLFF
-	TRBV5-1	TRBJ1-1	TRBD1	TGCGCCAGCAGCTGGACAGGGGGCATGAACACTGAAGCTTTCTTT	CASSWTGGMNTEAFF
-	TRBV6-5	TRBJ2-7	TRBD2	TGTGCCAGCAGTTACTCGATCGGGGGGGGCTCCTACGAGCAGTACTTC	CASSYSIGGGSYEQYF